The present T cell receptor beta chain was sequenced within a study of blood T cell repertoires in COVID-19. The germline V gene encodes CDR1 SGHNT and CDR2 YENEEA. V lost 5 bases, J lost 6 bases, and 14 bases lay in between. The CDR3 totals 14 residues. Original processing notes: Estimation of nucleated cell counts relied on the amplification of reference gene primers. Repertoires were generated with immunoSEQ multiplex PCR, while TCRdb's copy carries only in-frame clones and drops some. From that table come the V and J calls and clone size; the DNA was used to work out D and trimming. This sample has roughly 250,000 clones, with around 90% found just once.

This receptor was identified in a woman aged 25 to 39 with acute COVID-19. The chain uses TRBV11-3 and TRBJ2-1, with D tentatively TRBD2 (6 bases). The specimen sequenced was PBMCs or T cells enriched from blood (not recorded which). CDR3 sequence: CASSVHGGFNEQFF. CDR3 DNA sequence: TGTGCCAGCAGCGTACACGGGGGTTTCAATGAGCAGTTCTTC.